This T cell receptor (beta chain) is from a study of blood T cell repertoires in COVID-19. The wider study: Samples representing acute and convalescent COVID-19 were sourced from the United States, Italy and Spain.

In the original processing: Reference gene primer amplification gave estimated nucleated cell counts. Generated by immunoSEQ multiplex PCR, the TCRdb table keeps only in-frame clones and is missing some. The DNA was the basis for D and trimming; V, J and clone size are from that table. This table has approximately 210,000 clones, 76% appearing once. Per the germline V gene, CDR1 is SGHAT and CDR2 is FQNNGV. The CDR3 spans 13 residues. V was pared by 3 bases and J by 4 bases, with 1 base of the junction left unmatched. This chain joins TRBV11-2 and TRBJ2-3; the match to TRBD2 covers 7 bases. This TCR was sampled from a woman between 50 and 59 years old with acute COVID-19. Sequencing was performed on PBMCs or T cells enriched from blood (not recorded which). The CDR3 sequence: CASSLGGADTQYF. The CDR3 region has the DNA TGTGCCAGCAGCTTGGGAGGGGCAGATACGCAGTATTTT.